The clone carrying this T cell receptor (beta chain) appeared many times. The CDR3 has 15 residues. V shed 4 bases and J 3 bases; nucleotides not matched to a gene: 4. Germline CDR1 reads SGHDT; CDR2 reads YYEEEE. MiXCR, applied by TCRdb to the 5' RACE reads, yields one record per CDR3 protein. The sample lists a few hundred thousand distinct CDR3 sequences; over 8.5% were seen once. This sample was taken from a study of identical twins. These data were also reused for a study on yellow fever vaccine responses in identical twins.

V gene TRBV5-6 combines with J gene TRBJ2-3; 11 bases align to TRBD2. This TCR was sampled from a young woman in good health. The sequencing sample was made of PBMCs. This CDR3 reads CASSAGLADTDTQYF. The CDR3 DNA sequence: TGTGCCAGCAGCGCGGGACTAGCGGATACAGATACGCAGTATTTT.